Following are 3 T cell receptor beta chains from one sample sequenced in a study of T-cell memory formation after mild COVID-19 (dated by TCRdb to about 2021). The library was prepared using 5' RACE. Sequencing was performed on an Illumina NovaSeq 6000. The public reads were run again by TCRdb, first through fastp at Q25 and then through MiXCR, and only productive beta chains were kept. One record per CDR3 amino acid sequence lists the most common genes and DNA. A total of 110,000 to 150,000 distinct CDR3 sequences appear in this sample, 14% of them only once. The ten largest clonotypes hold roughly 28% of the sample. Source material: PBMCs or a T cell subset sorted from them (not recorded which). The receptors shown here come from an adult woman who had mild COVID-19 (a few samples of this study predate the infection). The sample titles of this study are shuffled in the database, so cell type and time point are left out; the donor was told from shared clones.

This chain links TRBV29-1 with TRBJ2-7; 8 bases line up with TRBD1. With V trimmed by 6 bases and J by 3 bases, 1 base remained unmatched. This CDR3 has 11 residues. Per the germline V gene, CDR1 is SQVTM and CDR2 is ANQGSEA. The CDR3 protein is CSVTGGYEQYF. The CDR3 DNA sequence: TGCAGCGTAACAGGGGGCTACGAGCAGTACTTC.

This clonotype appeared a few times. The CDR3 loop is CSVEADNSNEFF. The DNA for the CDR3 is TGCAGCGTTGAAGCAGACAACAGCAACGAGTTCTTC. The chain uses TRBV29-1 and TRBJ2-1; no firm D call. CDR1 is SQVTM, CDR2 ANQGSEA, per germline. This CDR3 spans 12 amino acids. The V gene lost 1 base and the J gene lost 14 bases, with 15 bases spanning the gap.

This clonotype was counted between two and nine times. This sequence joins TRBV2 and TRBJ2-2; the D gene is possibly TRBD1 (6 bases). This CDR3 is built from 13 residues. V lost 5 bases, J lost 8 bases, and 12 bases lay in between. Germline lookup yields CDR1 SNHLY and CDR2 FYNNEI. The CDR3 spells CASSPQGKGELFF. CDR3 coding DNA: TGTGCCAGCAGTCCTCAGGGGAAAGGGGAGCTGTTTTTT.